The T cell receptor beta chain under discussion was sequenced for a study of OX40 agonist ivuxolimab in advanced cancers. Germline V gene data show CDR1 as SEHNR and CDR2 as FQNEAQ (reference sequence). The ends lost 7 bases at V and 14 bases at J; junction bases unmatched: 13. The CDR3 totals 15 residues. Profiling relied on immunoSEQ multiplex PCR, and the TCRdb table lists in-frame clones only, not all of them. The sample lists tens of thousands of clones, about 90% occurring once. This clonotype was obtained from an adult with an advanced solid tumor such as melanoma, head and neck, liver or kidney cancer. Sequences were derived from CD4+ or CD8+ T cells sorted from blood, sampled in a trial of the OX40 agonist ivuxolimab. The V and J genes are TRBV7-9 and TRBJ2-1; 14 nucleotides match TRBD2. CDR3 protein: CASTPGLAGGVGKFF. The CDR3 nucleotides read TGTGCCAGCACGCCTGGACTAGCGGGAGGAGTCGGGAAGTTCTTC.